The clone carrying this T cell receptor (beta chain) was seen at least ten times. Its target is not known. Then a second PCR, running roughly 7 to 11 cycles, was carried out with a sample-barcoded 5' primer and a J-beta primer mix. TCRdb reprocessed the 5' RACE reads via MiXCR and lists one record per CDR3 protein. The data contain around 790,000 distinct CDR3 sequences, 44% of them singletons. CDR3 length: 16 residues. In germline, CDR1 is DFQATT, CDR2 SNEGSKA (reference sequence). V shed 1 base and J 12 bases; nucleotides not matched to a gene: 12. The source of the sample is a study of blood T cells in healthy people across ages. Each sample yielded at least 6 million isolated PBMCs. Study-wide findings and caveats: Diversity was estimated from one million T cells, and these estimates were considered underestimates. Naive CD4+ cells and diversity were both higher in long-lived donors than in aged donors. A strong correlation was found between TCR beta diversity and the percentage of naive T cells.

Sequencing was carried out using blood. The sequence derives from a man aged 55 to 70 in good health. V gene TRBV20-1 combines with J gene TRBJ2-1; 13 nucleotides align to TRBD2. In DNA form, the CDR3 reads TGCAGTGCTAGAGTGACTAGCGGGGGGCGCCCCCTAGTGCAGTTCTTC. Amino acids: CSARVTSGGRPLVQFF.